Listed below are T cell receptor beta chains from one sample, sequenced in a study of T-cell memory formation after mild COVID-19. TCRdb reprocessed the 5' RACE reads with MiXCR, giving one entry per CDR3 protein. The sample lists about 190,000 distinct CDR3 sequences, roughly a tenth occurring once. Sequenced: PBMCs or a T cell subset sorted from them (not recorded which). The receptor source for this set is a man aged 18 to 29 who had mild COVID-19 (a few samples of this study predate the infection). Cell type and time point are not known. Both conserved end residues are part of each CDR3. Fields, in order: V gene, J gene, CDR3 protein.

V gene: TRBV6-5
J gene: TRBJ2-1
CDR3 protein: CASSYGSGDVEQFF

V gene: TRBV20-1
J gene: TRBJ2-2
CDR3 protein: CSAPRAGELFF

V gene: TRBV7-2
J gene: TRBJ2-5
CDR3 protein: CASSARPGEETQYF

V gene: TRBV28
J gene: TRBJ1-1
CDR3 protein: CASSNAGKAFF

V gene: TRBV25-1
J gene: TRBJ2-3
CDR3 protein: CASSVVGRGDTQYF

V gene: TRBV7-2
J gene: TRBJ1-2
CDR3 protein: CASSSGQANYGYTF

V gene: TRBV7-2
J gene: TRBJ1-4
CDR3 protein: CASSLVGGGSEKLFF

V gene: TRBV7-2
J gene: TRBJ1-2
CDR3 protein: CASSPPGDYGYTF

V gene: TRBV20-1
J gene: TRBJ1-5
CDR3 protein: CSARDSGNQPQHF

V gene: TRBV6-2/TRBV6-3
J gene: TRBJ2-1
CDR3 protein: CASTGEVTYNEQFF

V gene: TRBV29-1
J gene: TRBJ2-5
CDR3 protein: CSSRREGETQYF

V gene: TRBV11-3
J gene: TRBJ2-2
CDR3 protein: CASSQQGAGELFF

V gene: TRBV7-2
J gene: TRBJ2-7
CDR3 protein: CASSLRYEQYF

V gene: TRBV12-3/TRBV12-4
J gene: TRBJ2-6
CDR3 protein: CASSPRVTGANVLTF

V gene: TRBV5-1
J gene: TRBJ2-3
CDR3 protein: CASSLTGGNPDTQYF

V gene: TRBV11-2
J gene: TRBJ2-3
CDR3 protein: CASSPSWGFSTDTQYF